The rows below give T cell receptor beta chains drawn from one sample of a study of cytomegalovirus exposure and HLA in healthy donors. Clones were sequenced by immunoSEQ multiplex PCR, and TCRdb holds only the in-frame ones, with some missing. The table includes 80,000 to 95,000 clones, approximately 85% detected once. Sequencing input: PBMCs. These receptors were obtained from a woman aged 18-29 years in good health and CMV-seropositive. The CDR3 runs from the conserved cysteine through the conserved F or W. The D gene is left open where the match is weak. Clone size appears in some rows only: once, few, many, or a class for an expanded clone.

CDR3: CATSEGGSNQPQHF
DNA: TGTGCCACCTCAGAGGGGGGGAGCAATCAGCCCCAGCATTTT
J: TRBJ1-5
V: TRBV10-3
size: .
D: .

CDR3: CASSQDWTATTNTEAFF
DNA: TGCGCCAGCAGCCAAGATTGGACTGCAACCACGAACACTGAAGCTTTCTTT
J: TRBJ1-1
V: TRBV4-1
size: .
D: .

CDR3: CASSTSVATGELFF
DNA: TGCGCCAGCAGCACTAGCGTGGCCACCGGGGAGCTGTTTTTT
J: TRBJ2-2
V: TRBV5-1
size: .
D: TRBD2

CDR3: CAWSLQGNQPQHF
DNA: TGTGCCTGGAGTTTACAGGGCAATCAGCCCCAGCATTTT
J: TRBJ1-5
V: TRBV30
size: .
D: .

CDR3: CASSLAGTETQYF
DNA: TGTGCCAGCAGTCTAGCGGGAACGGAGACCCAGTACTTC
J: TRBJ2-5
V: TRBV27
size: .
D: TRBD2

CDR3: CASSRPTTLAKNIQYF
DNA: TGCGCCAGCAGCCGTCCGACGACTTTAGCCAAAAACATTCAGTACTTC
J: TRBJ2-4
V: TRBV4-1
size: .
D: .

CDR3: CASSGGLMGFTNTGELFF
DNA: TGTGCCAGCAGTGGGGGACTAATGGGGTTTACGAACACCGGGGAGCTGTTTTTT
J: TRBJ2-2
V: TRBV6-1
size: .
D: TRBD2

CDR3: CASSYYTGGEQFF
DNA: TGTGCCAGCAGTTACTACACAGGGGGTGAGCAGTTCTTC
J: TRBJ2-1
V: TRBV6-5
size: .
D: TRBD1

CDR3: CASSVEGTEDNEQFF
DNA: TGTGCCAGCAGCGTAGAGGGGACAGAAGACAATGAGCAGTTCTTC
J: TRBJ2-1
V: TRBV9
size: .
D: TRBD1

CDR3: CASSPGTVFNYGYTF
DNA: TGTGCCAGCAGCCCAGGGACAGTCTTTAACTATGGCTACACCTTC
J: TRBJ1-2
V: TRBV6-5
size: .
D: TRBD1

CDR3: CASSLAVGALLYNEQFF
DNA: TGTGCCAGCAGCTTAGCGGTGGGGGCGTTGTTATACAATGAGCAGTTCTTC
J: TRBJ2-1
V: TRBV5-8
size: .
D: .

CDR3: CASSLSRAGTRENEQFF
DNA: TGTGCCAGCAGCCTAAGCCGAGCCGGGACTAGAGAAAATGAGCAGTTCTTC
J: TRBJ2-1
V: TRBV7-9
size: .
D: TRBD2

CDR3: CASSQEEFGYEQYF
DNA: TGTGCCAGCAGCCAAGAAGAATTCGGGTACGAGCAGTACTTC
J: TRBJ2-7
V: TRBV4-2
size: .
D: .

CDR3: CASSQDLGTRALYTQYF
DNA: TGCGCCAGCAGCCAAGATCTAGGGACTAGAGCCCTGTATACGCAGTATTTT
J: TRBJ2-3
V: TRBV4-1
size: .
D: TRBD2

CDR3: CASSLEGWEQYF
DNA: TGTGCCAGCAGCTTGGAGGGGTGGGAGCAGTACTTC
J: TRBJ2-7
V: TRBV5-4
size: .
D: .

CDR3: CASSAEQGIGYTF
DNA: TGTGCCAGCAGCGCCGAACAGGGAATTGGCTACACCTTC
J: TRBJ1-2
V: TRBV9
size: .
D: .

CDR3: CASSELASYNEQFF
DNA: TGCGCCAGCAGTGAACTAGCCTCCTACAATGAGCAGTTCTTC
J: TRBJ2-1
V: TRBV10-2
size: .
D: .

CDR3: CASSVEGQGNSPLHF
DNA: TGTGCCAGCAGCGTAGAGGGACAGGGGAATTCACCCCTCCACTTT
J: TRBJ1-6
V: TRBV9
size: once
D: TRBD1

CDR3: CATSRDRGRDSNEQFF
DNA: TGTGCCACCAGCAGAGATCGGGGGAGGGATTCCAATGAGCAGTTCTTC
J: TRBJ2-1
V: TRBV15
size: .
D: TRBD2

CDR3: CARRENYEKLFF
DNA: TGTGCCAGAAGAGAGAATTATGAAAAACTGTTTTTT
J: TRBJ1-4
V: TRBV5-4
size: .
D: .

CDR3: CASSLGYTGGRGYTF
DNA: TGTGCCAGCAGCTTGGGCTACACGGGGGGCCGTGGCTACACCTTC
J: TRBJ1-2
V: TRBV5-4
size: once
D: .

CDR3: CASSFLGTVDTEAFF
DNA: TGTGCCAGCAGCTTCCTGGGGACAGTGGACACTGAAGCTTTCTTT
J: TRBJ1-1
V: TRBV7-8
size: .
D: TRBD1

CDR3: CASSEGTVANYGYTF
DNA: TGTGCCAGCAGCGAAGGGACAGTAGCTAACTATGGCTACACCTTC
J: TRBJ1-2
V: TRBV5-6
size: .
D: TRBD1

CDR3: CASREGYSGANVLTF
DNA: TGCGCCAGCAGGGAGGGCTACTCTGGGGCCAACGTCCTGACTTTC
J: TRBJ2-6
V: TRBV5-1
size: .
D: .